The 18 T cell receptor beta chains given below trace back to one sample, sequenced in a study of blood T cell repertoires in COVID-19. Data came from immunoSEQ multiplex PCR; TCRdb stores just in-frame clones and leaves some out. The sample holds around 320,000 clones, around 89% seen once. Sequences were obtained from peripheral blood. These receptors were collected from a woman aged 30 to 39 who had recovered from COVID-19.

The chain is built from TRBV28 and TRBJ1-6, with D possibly TRBD1 on 5 matching bases. V was cut by 3 bases and J by 7 bases, with 13 bases left in between. From germline, CDR1 is MDHEN and CDR2 SYDVKM. The CDR3 totals 15 residues. DNA of the CDR3: TGTGCCAGCAGTTTTGGCAGGGCAATAAATTCACCCCTCCACTTT. This translates into CASSFGRAINSPLHF.

This chain joins TRBV5-1 and TRBJ1-4; D gene unclear. Trimming removed 4 bases from V and 4 bases from J, with 11 bases in between. Germline CDR1 and CDR2: SGHRS and YFSETQ. CDR3 size: 14 residues. The CDR3 nucleotides read TGCGCCAGCAGCCCCCTCGACATTAATGAAAAACTGTTTTTT. The encoded protein is CASSPLDINEKLFF. The variable domain in full, completed from reference TRBV5-1 and TRBJ1-4, reads KAGVTQTPRYLIKTRGQQVTLSCSPISGHRSVSWYQQTPGQGLQFLFEYFSETQRNKGNFPGRFSGRQFSNSRSEMNVSTLELGDSALYLCASSPLDINEKLFFGSGTQLSVL.

The chain carries TRBV19 and TRBJ1-1, with 10 positions matching TRBD1. The CDR3 consists of 13 residues. V was clipped by 8 bases and J by 4 bases; unmatched bases: 4. Germline V gene sequence: CDR1 LNHDA, CDR2 SQIVND (reference sequence). The CDR3 coding sequence is TGTGCCAGTGGGACAGGGGATCTCACTGAAGCTTTCTTT. Protein: CASGTGDLTEAFF. Variable domain in full (rest from reference TRBV19 and TRBJ1-1): DGGITQSPKYLFRKEGQNVTLSCEQNLNHDAMYWYRQDPGQGLRLIYYSQIVNDFQKGDIAEGYSVSREKKESFPLTVTSAQKNPTAFYLCASGTGDLTEAFFGQGTRLTVV.

The chain joins TRBV28 to TRBJ1-2, with 9 positions matching TRBD1. The CDR3 spans 14 residues. From germline, CDR1 is MDHEN and CDR2 SYDVKM. The junction had 5 bases not matched to a gene; V was cut back by 6 bases and J by 3 bases. The CDR3 sequence is CASRGQGGYYGYTF. The DNA for the CDR3 is TGTGCCAGCAGGGGACAGGGAGGGTACTATGGCTACACCTTC.

This chain links TRBV6-4 with TRBJ1-2, with D unresolved. The CDR3 spans 12 residues. CDR1 MRHNA and CDR2 SNTAGT come from the germline V gene. The ends were cut back, 7 bases at V and 5 bases at J, with 11 bases in the middle. CDR3 in DNA: TGTGCCAGCACGGCGAACGGGTATGGCTACACCTTC. This translates into CASTANGYGYTF.

This chain links TRBV28 with TRBJ2-4; 7 bases agree with TRBD1. V shed 3 bases and J 4 bases; nucleotides not matched to a gene: 6. Germline V CDR1 and CDR2: MDHEN, SYDVKM. The CDR3 is 15 amino acids. The CDR3 reads CASSFRTGVKNIQYF. In DNA form, the CDR3 reads TGTGCCAGCAGTTTCCGTACAGGGGTGAAAAACATTCAGTACTTC.

V and J are TRBV5-6 and TRBJ2-7; 7 bases are a match to TRBD1. Germline values: CDR1 SGHDT, CDR2 YYEEEE. Losses at the gene ends were 0 bases for V and 3 bases for J; bases not matched to a gene: 6. The CDR3 contains 15 residues. The CDR3 DNA follows: TGTGCCAGCAGCTTGGGACAGGGTACCTTCTACGAGCAGTACTTC. It translates to CASSLGQGTFYEQYF.

The gene calls are TRBV12-3 or TRBV12-4 and TRBJ1-1; D is unclear. Trimming pared 5 bases from V and 0 bases from J, leaving 7 bases between. The CDR3 extends over 13 amino acids. CDR3 region: CASSERLNTEAFF. In DNA form, the CDR3 reads TGTGCCAGCAGTGAACGGTTGAACACTGAAGCTTTCTTT.

The table lists this clone with a count of one. This chain joins TRBV4-3 and TRBJ1-2, with D possibly being TRBD1 (5 bases). V was clipped by 0 bases and J by 3 bases, with 11 bases between them. Germline V gives CDR1 LGHNA, CDR2 YSLEER. The CDR3 extends over 15 amino acids. The CDR3 is CASSQDQGSYYGYTF. CDR3 nucleotide sequence: TGCGCCAGCAGCCAAGATCAGGGCAGCTACTATGGCTACACCTTC.

The gene calls are TRBV18 and TRBJ1-1; unclear D gene. V shed 3 bases and J shed 7 bases, with 15 bases lying between them. Germline lookup yields CDR1 KGHSH and CDR2 LQKENI. The CDR3 has 14 residues. This chain's CDR3 is CASSPGIGRDEAFF. For the CDR3, the DNA is TGTGCCAGCTCACCTGGGATAGGGCGGGATGAAGCTTTCTTT.

The chain employs TRBV19 and TRBJ2-7, with 7 bases aligning to TRBD1. CDR3 length equals 13 residues. Germline V gene sequence: CDR1 LNHDA, CDR2 SQIVND (reference sequence). The ends lost 4 bases at V and 3 bases at J; junction bases unmatched: 3. This chain's CDR3 is CASSNTGVYEQYF. CDR3 DNA: TGTGCCAGTAGTAATACAGGGGTCTACGAGCAGTACTTC.

This rearrangement joins TRBV2 to TRBJ1-1, with 7 bases matching TRBD1. This CDR3 contains 15 residues. The germline V gene encodes CDR1 SNHLY and CDR2 FYNNEI. With V trimmed by 4 bases and J by 1 base, 6 bases remained unmatched. CDR3 in amino acids: CASSGEGAGNTEAFF. DNA of the CDR3: TGTGCCAGCAGTGGCGAGGGGGCCGGGAACACTGAAGCTTTCTTT.

V and J are TRBV4-3 and TRBJ2-3, with D possibly matching TRBD2 (5 bases). The CDR3 has 15 amino acids. CDR1 is LGHNA, CDR2 YSLEER, per germline. Between the trimmed V and J ends, which lost 7 bases and 3 bases, there was a span of 17 bases. For the CDR3, the DNA is TGCGCCAGCAAAATAGGGCCGCGGGCAACAGATACGCAGTATTTT. Amino acid sequence: CASKIGPRATDTQYF.

The chain joins TRBV30 to TRBJ1-4; perhaps TRBD1 as D (5 bases). V lost 0 bases, J lost 8 bases, and 16 bases lay in between. Germline V gene sequence: CDR1 GTSNPN, CDR2 SVGIG (reference sequence). The CDR3 is 15 residues long. For the CDR3, the DNA is TGTGCCTGGAGTGTACGATTACACCGGGGGGAAAAACTGTTTTTT. Translating it yields CAWSVRLHRGEKLFF.

The chain is built from TRBV15 and TRBJ2-3; 8 nucleotides agree with TRBD2. The CDR3 is made up of 13 amino acids. Germline assignment: CDR1 LNHNV and CDR2 YYDKDF (reference sequence). V dropped 4 bases and J dropped 6; count of bases not matched to a gene: 3. CDR3 in DNA: TGTGCCACCAGCAACGGGGGGGGTGATACGCAGTATTTT. It is translated as CATSNGGGDTQYF.

This clone occurred once. The chain employs TRBV9 and TRBJ2-1, with D perhaps matching TRBD2 (6 bases). From germline, CDR1 is SGDLS and CDR2 YYNGEE. The CDR3 spans 14 residues. V lost 4 bases and J 7 bases, leaving 15 bases between the germline ends. The chain's CDR3 is CASSSGAGRNEQFF. The CDR3 DNA reads TGTGCCAGCAGCTCCGGGGCGGGGCGGAATGAGCAGTTCTTC.

The sample holds one count of this clone. The chain combines TRBV3-1 (or the pseudogene TRBV3-2) with TRBJ1-2, with 9 nucleotides matching TRBD1. The CDR3 has 15 residues. Per the germline V gene, CDR1 is LGHDT and CDR2 is YNNKEL (reference sequence). J lost 2 bases, V lost 4 bases, and 5 bases had no gene match. CDR3 sequence: CASSPRDRENYGYTF. The CDR3 region has the DNA TGTGCCAGCAGCCCAAGGGACAGGGAAAACTATGGCTACACCTTC.

The gene calls are TRBV6-2 or TRBV6-3 and TRBJ2-4; D may be TRBD2 (6 bases). Trimming took off 0 bases at V and 3 bases at J, with 18 bases between the two ends. The CDR3 is made up of 18 amino acids. The germline V gene has CDR1 MNHEY and CDR2 SVGEGT. The CDR3 DNA reads TGTGCCAGCAGTTACTCAGGCCCGGGAGCGACTCGCAAAAACATTCAGTACTTC. This gives the protein CASSYSGPGATRKNIQYF.